A selection of T cell receptor beta chains follows, all from one sample in a study of blood T cell repertoires in COVID-19. The method was immunoSEQ multiplex PCR; TCRdb's version includes in-frame clones alone and lacks a portion of them. Among approximately 170,000 clones listed, around four fifths were seen once. The sample taken for sequencing was PBMCs or T cells enriched from blood (not recorded which). The receptors were sampled from a woman aged 50 to 65 who had recovered from COVID-19. Each CDR3 is given with its conserved first and last residue. The order of the fields is J gene, clone size, D gene, V gene, CDR3 DNA, CDR3 protein. A D gene is named only where the DNA matches it firmly. Not every row has a clone size; where given, it reads once, few, many or a size class.

TRBJ1-5 | once | NA | TRBV7-2 | TGTGCCAGCAGCCTCGCGGGGGAGATCAATCAGCCCCAGCATTTT | CASSLAGEINQPQHF
TRBJ2-5 | NA | TRBD2 | TRBV7-2 | TGTGCCAGCAGCTTAGAAGGCGGGGGACTAGAACAAGAGACCCAGTACTTC | CASSLEGGGLEQETQYF
TRBJ1-6 | NA | TRBD1 | TRBV25-1 | TGTGCCAGCACGGGGACAGCGCCATCACCCCTCCACTTT | CASTGTAPSPLHF
TRBJ1-4 | once | NA | TRBV18 | TGTGCCAGCTCACCACCGGGGCCCCGGGGGGAAAAACTGTTTTTT | CASSPPGPRGEKLFF
TRBJ1-6 | once | NA | TRBV30 | TGTGCCTGGAGTTGGAGGAATTCACCCCTCCACTTT | CAWSWRNSPLHF
TRBJ2-1 | NA | NA | TRBV11-3 | TGTGCCAGCAGCCCTCCTGTCGGGTTGGGTTTCGATGAGCAGTTCTTC | CASSPPVGLGFDEQFF
TRBJ2-3 | NA | NA | TRBV7-8 | TGTGCCAGCAGCTCGGTCAACACAGATACGCAGTATTTT | CASSSVNTDTQYF
TRBJ2-1 | NA | TRBD2 | TRBV5-1 | TGCGCCAGCCTTCCGGGGGGACCCCTGACTCGGCAGTTCTTC | CASLPGGPLTRQFF
TRBJ1-4 | NA | NA | TRBV19 | TGTGCCAGTCAACCCGGGAGTGCTAATGAAAAACTGTTTTTT | CASQPGSANEKLFF
TRBJ2-1 | NA | NA | TRBV5-1 | TGCGCCAGCAGCTTGGGGGAAAAGACTAGTCGGTCCTACAATGAGCAGTTCTTC | CASSLGEKTSRSYNEQFF
TRBJ1-2 | NA | NA | TRBV12-3/TRBV12-4 | TGTGCCAGCAGTTTCGGGGGTAATGGCTACACCTTC | CASSFGGNGYTF
TRBJ2-5 | NA | NA | TRBV2 | TGTGCCAGCAGTGAATTAGAGGAGACCCAGTACTTC | CASSELEETQYF
TRBJ1-2 | once | TRBD1 | TRBV6-5 | TGTGCCAGCCACAAACAGGGGGCAGGATATGGCTACACCTTC | CASHKQGAGYGYTF
TRBJ2-2 | NA | TRBD1 | TRBV5-1 | TGCGCCAGCAGCTTTTTTGAGGGGGCTTTTAGCACCGGGGAGCTGTTTTTT | CASSFFEGAFSTGELFF
TRBJ1-1 | NA | NA | TRBV29-1 | TGCAGCGTTCCTCGGGAAACCTACACTGAAGCTTTCTTT | CSVPRETYTEAFF
TRBJ2-1 | NA | NA | TRBV9 | TGTGCCAGCACTGGCCAGGGGTCAGCCAATGAGCAGTTCTTC | CASTGQGSANEQFF
TRBJ2-6 | NA | NA | TRBV19 | TGTGCCAGTACCACAAGACAGTTCTCTGGGGCCAACGTCCTGACTTTC | CASTTRQFSGANVLTF
TRBJ1-1 | once | NA | TRBV11-2 | TGTGCCAGCAGCTTTAGGGACACTTCGAACACTGAAGCTTTCTTT | CASSFRDTSNTEAFF
TRBJ2-2 | NA | NA | TRBV2 | TGTGCCAGCAGCCGACAGGGGAAGCAACTAGCGGGCCCGAACACCGGGGAGCTGTTTTTT | CASSRQGKQLAGPNTGELFF
TRBJ1-1 | NA | NA | TRBV6-5 | TGTGCCAGCAGTTACGAAGGCAGGGCCACTGAAGCTTTCTTT | CASSYEGRATEAFF
TRBJ2-2 | NA | TRBD1 | TRBV6-5 | TGTGCCAGCACCATTGGACAGGGAAACACCGGGGAGCTGTTTTTT | CASTIGQGNTGELFF
TRBJ2-1 | NA | TRBD1 | TRBV5-1 | TGCGCCAGCAGCGCCGACAGGGGGCGAAGAGACAATGAGCAGTTCTTC | CASSADRGRRDNEQFF
TRBJ2-5 | NA | TRBD1 | TRBV30 | TGTGCCTGGAGTCCACCGGGACAGGGGGGTTGGGAGACCCAGTACTTC | CAWSPPGQGGWETQYF
TRBJ1-1 | NA | TRBD1 | TRBV5-1 | TGCGCCACCACCGAGGGGGCGGACACTGAAGCTTTCTTT | CATTEGADTEAFF
TRBJ1-2 | NA | NA | TRBV5-6 | TGTGCCAGCAGCTTGAACAGGGTTGGCTACACCTTC | CASSLNRVGYTF
TRBJ2-1 | NA | NA | TRBV19 | TGTGCCAGTACCGTCTTGGCGGGTTACAATGAGCAGTTCTTC | CASTVLAGYNEQFF